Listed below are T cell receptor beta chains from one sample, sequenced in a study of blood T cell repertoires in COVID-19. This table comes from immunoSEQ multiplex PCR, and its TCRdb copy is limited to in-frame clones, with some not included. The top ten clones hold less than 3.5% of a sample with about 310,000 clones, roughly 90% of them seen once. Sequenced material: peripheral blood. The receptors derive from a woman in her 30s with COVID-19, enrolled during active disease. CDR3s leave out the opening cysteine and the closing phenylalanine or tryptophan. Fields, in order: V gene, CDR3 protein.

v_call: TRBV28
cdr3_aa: ASSPQTVRLGYT

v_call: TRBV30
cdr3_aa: AWSGLRQDFGNTIY

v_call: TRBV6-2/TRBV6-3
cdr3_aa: ASSFYTNRQRDETQY

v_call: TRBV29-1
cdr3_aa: SVERGLAGFKNIQY

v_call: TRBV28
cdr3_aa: ASSPTIPRQTTNEKLF

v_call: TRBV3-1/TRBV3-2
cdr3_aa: ASSQGRGASPLH

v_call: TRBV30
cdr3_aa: AYRDRAYEQY

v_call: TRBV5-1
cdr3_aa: ASSFRQGTANSPLH

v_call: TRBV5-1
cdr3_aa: ASSLDLTEPGNTIY

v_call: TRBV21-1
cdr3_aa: ASSKVRGGVYNEQF

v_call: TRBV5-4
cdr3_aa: ASSFRKDSGNTIY